The clone carrying this TCR beta chain has a handful of counts. As yet, its antigen is unknown. It was one heparinised blood draw, averaging about 110 mL, that each donor gave. Since all of the isolated RNA was reverse transcribed, expressed TCRB transcripts were what got sequenced. TCRdb's copy holds only in-frame clones and misses some; the assay was immunoSEQ multiplex PCR. Of approximately 250,000 clones listed, approximately 25% are singletons. The data were obtained in a study of beta chain features in type 1 diabetes. Broader study findings: For Type 1 diabetes patients, all four CD4+ subsets carried TCRB CDR3s that were moderately but significantly shorter. Patients' naive, central memory and regulatory TCRB repertoires appeared more alike than those of healthy donors. When VDJ junctions were examined, type 1 diabetes patients showed fewer insertions and more deletions.

V was clipped by 5 bases and J by 6 bases; unmatched bases: 14. Germline CDR1 and CDR2: SGHTA and FQGTGA. This CDR3 is built from 19 residues. V usage is TRBV7-3 and J usage is TRBJ2-1; TRBD2 matches 15 bases. The source is a woman younger than 45 with type 1 diabetes. Sequenced input: naive CD4+ T cells from blood. The DNA for the CDR3 is TGTGCCAGCAGCCCCCTGGGGGGGACTAGCGGGAGGATTAGCAATGAGCAGTTCTTC. Its translation is CASSPLGGTSGRISNEQFF.